This is a list of T cell receptor beta chains from one sample in a study of cytomegalovirus exposure and HLA in healthy donors. Sequenced by immunoSEQ multiplex PCR; TCRdb stores in-frame clones only, minus some. Among 250,000 to 400,000 clones, roughly 90% were seen once, and the ten largest hold roughly 0.96%. The sample taken for sequencing was PBMCs. Receptors originate from a man aged 25 to 40 in good health and CMV-seronegative. CDR3s leave out the opening cysteine and the closing phenylalanine or tryptophan. Each record gives: V gene, CDR3 protein.

TRBV5-6	ASSAGTSVVQTQY
TRBV18	ASSPPHRAKEKLF
TRBV6-1	ASSKNRGYEQY
TRBV18	ASSPGLSANTGELF
TRBV21-1	ASTSQRGNQPQH
TRBV5-6	ASSRRGTGLEKLF
TRBV7-9	ASSLVGLGFEQF
TRBV2	ASSGVGTVTKNIQY
TRBV4-1	ASRPEDSGNTIY
TRBV7-9	ASSTRDSRDTEAF